The 18 T cell receptor beta chains reported below all come from one sample, sequenced in a study of shared clonotypes between healthy human individuals. Naive CD8 cells lacked CD45RO, underwent positive selection for CCR7 and left out terminally differentiated effector memory CD45RA+ cells. This table comes from immunoSEQ multiplex PCR, and its TCRdb copy is limited to in-frame clones, with some not included. In the table there are about 2 million clones, about 95% of which are singletons. Sequencing was carried out using naive CD8+ T cells sorted from blood. The receptors originated from a man aged 18 to 30 in good health.

The chain couples TRBV11-2 to TRBJ2-7, with D perhaps TRBD2 (6 bases). This CDR3 contains 14 residues. V lost 5 bases and J lost 0, with 11 bases in between. Germline lookup yields CDR1 SGHAT and CDR2 FQNNGV. In DNA form, the CDR3 reads TGTGCCAGCAGCCCGATGACTAGCTCCTACGAGCAGTACTTC. This sequence encodes CASSPMTSSYEQYF.

With regard to this clone: Additional DNA sequences in this sample encode the identical CDR3. J is TRBJ1-1 and V is TRBV5-1, with D tentatively TRBD1 (5 bases). Trimming shortened V by 7 bases and J by 4 bases, and 14 bases separated the two germline ends. Germline V gene sequence: CDR1 SGHRS, CDR2 YFSETQ. There are 13 residues in the CDR3. Here the CDR3 DNA reads TGCGCCAGCCGACCGGGGGGTGGCACTGAAGCTTTCTTT. Protein sequence: CASRPGGGTEAFF.

Of note for this clone: This CDR3 is also generated by other DNA sequences in the sample. This chain links TRBV6-5 with TRBJ2-7; no firm D call. This CDR3 spans 14 amino acids. Germline CDR1 and CDR2: MNHEY and SVGAGI. Trimming left V 0 bases short and J 0 bases short, with 6 bases between. The CDR3: CASSYSSDSYEQYF. The CDR3 nucleotides read TGTGCCAGCAGTTACTCGAGTGACTCCTACGAGCAGTACTTC.

The chain combines TRBV27 with TRBJ2-3; 12 bases align to TRBD1. From germline, CDR1 is MNHEY and CDR2 SMNVEV (reference sequence). CDR3 length: 13 residues. With 10 bases clipped from V and 5 bases from J, the junction kept 4 bases outside the gene matches. As DNA, the CDR3 is TGTGCCACCGGGACAGGGGGCTTAGATACGCAGTATTTT. This gives the protein CATGTGGLDTQYF.

The rearrangement joins TRBV2 to TRBJ2-7, with 8 nucleotides matching TRBD1. Germline V gives CDR1 SNHLY, CDR2 FYNNEI. The CDR3 runs to 13 residues. The V gene end was trimmed by 11 bases and the J gene end by 0 bases; junction bases not matched to a gene: 6. In nucleotides, the CDR3 is TGTGCCGGGCGGACAGGGAGCTCCTACGAGCAGTACTTC. This encodes CAGRTGSSYEQYF.

The chain recombines TRBV5-4 with TRBJ2-2, with unresolved D. Looked up from germline, CDR1 is SGHNT and CDR2 is YYREEE (reference sequence). V lost 3 bases, J lost 2 bases, and 8 bases lay in between. This CDR3 has 14 residues. The DNA of the CDR3 is TGTGCCAGCAGCTCCGCTGAAAACACCGGGGAGCTGTTTTTT. It translates to CASSSAENTGELFF.

The chain recombines TRBV19 with TRBJ2-7; D may correspond to TRBD1 or TRBD2 (5 bases each). CDR3 length equals 14 residues. V was clipped by 4 bases and J by 3 bases, with 13 bases between them. Germline lookup yields CDR1 LNHDA and CDR2 SQIVND (reference sequence). Here the CDR3 DNA reads TGTGCCAGTAGTAACCGGGACGGCTACTACGAGCAGTACTTC. Protein product: CASSNRDGYYEQYF.

Worth noting for this clone: This sample also contains other DNA sequences that code for the same CDR3. This chain joins TRBV19 and TRBJ1-1; no definite D call. The CDR3 sequence is 12 residues long. In germline, CDR1 is LNHDA, CDR2 SQIVND (reference sequence). Trimming cost V 8 bases and J 1 base, with 8 bases left between them. The CDR3 region is CASSRENTEAFF. The CDR3 DNA reads TGTGCCAGTTCGAGGGAGAACACTGAAGCTTTCTTT.

The chain carries TRBV6-5 and TRBJ2-7; perhaps TRBD1 as D (5 bases). Germline values: CDR1 MNHEY, CDR2 SVGAGI. Trimming shortened V by 6 bases and J by 2 bases, and 14 bases separated the two germline ends. This CDR3 has 14 amino acids. CDR3 in amino acids: CASRLRTGAYEQYF. The CDR3 DNA sequence: TGTGCCAGCAGGTTGCGAACAGGCGCCTACGAGCAGTACTTC.

J is TRBJ2-7 and V is TRBV5-4; a weak D match, TRBD2 (5 bases). CDR1 and CDR2 from the germline V gene are SGHNT and YYREEE (reference sequence). V was trimmed by 0 bases and J by 3 bases, leaving 10 bases between them. This CDR3 region has 14 residues. The CDR3 reads CASSLGPAGYEQYF. The DNA for the CDR3 is TGTGCCAGCAGCTTGGGGCCGGCGGGCTACGAGCAGTACTTC.

Comments on this clone: One end of the junction does not line up with germline, which may come from a read error. The V gene is TRBV7-2, the J gene TRBJ2-3; 9 positions match TRBD2. Germline CDR1 is SGHTA and CDR2 is FQGNSA. The CDR3 contains 14 residues. The CDR3 region is CASSLAGWGDTQYF. The DNA for the CDR3 is TGTGCCAGCAGCCTAGCGGGATGGGGAGATACGCAGTATTTT.

The chain has TRBV10-3 and TRBJ2-7; a possible D gene is TRBD2 (6 bases). Between the trimmed V and J ends, which lost 4 bases and 0 bases, there was a span of 10 bases. The CDR3 sequence is 14 residues long. CDR1 ENHRY and CDR2 SYGVKD come from the germline V gene. CDR3 residues: CAISGGSGSYEQYF. The CDR3 DNA reads as TGTGCCATCAGTGGTGGTAGCGGCTCCTACGAGCAGTACTTC.

The gene calls are TRBV27 and TRBJ2-7, with no clear D. The CDR3 consists of 17 residues. The germline V gene encodes CDR1 MNHEY and CDR2 SMNVEV (reference sequence). Trimming shortened V by 6 bases and J by 4 bases, and 25 bases separated the two germline ends. The CDR3 protein is CASSPKDGPAGNYEQYF. The CDR3 region has the DNA TGTGCCAGCAGCCCAAAGGACGGACCGGCAGGCAATTACGAGCAGTACTTC.

This clone has just a few counts. The chain employs TRBV21-1 and TRBJ1-2; TRBD1 was called by the table and not checked on the DNA. TRBV21-1 is a documented pseudogene. The CDR3 is made up of 12 amino acids. The CDR3 nucleotides read TGTGCCAGCAGCGCGGACAGGGAGGGCTACACCTTC. Its translation is CASSADREGYTF.

This chain connects TRBV18 to TRBJ2-3; TRBD1 matches at 8 bases. Trimming cost V 6 bases and J 4 bases; bases outside gene matches: 9. The CDR3 contains 15 residues. Germline V gene data show CDR1 as KGHSH and CDR2 as LQKENI. The DNA of the CDR3 is TGTGCCAGCTCCCCGACGGGGACAGGTCCAGATACGCAGTATTTT. It is translated as CASSPTGTGPDTQYF. Full variable domain (missing parts from reference TRBV18 and TRBJ2-3): NAGVMQNPRHLVRRRGQEARLRCSPMKGHSHVYWYRQLPEEGLKFMVYLQKENIIDESGMPKERFSAEFPKEGPSILRIQQVVRGDSAAYFCASSPTGTGPDTQYFGPGTRLTVL.

This clone was seen just once. Other DNA sequences in the sample encode the same CDR3. The chain links TRBV7-2 to TRBJ2-5, with 10 bases fitting TRBD2. The CDR3 has 15 amino acids. With 4 bases clipped from V and 0 bases from J, the junction kept 2 bases outside the gene matches. Germline lookup yields CDR1 SGHTA and CDR2 FQGNSA. CDR3 sequence: CASSSAGGYQETQYF. The DNA of the CDR3 is TGTGCCAGCAGCTCAGCGGGGGGGTACCAAGAGACCCAGTACTTC.

This clone is a singleton in its sample. The chain couples TRBV6-5 to TRBJ2-5; D not certain. This CDR3 region has 12 residues. Trimming left V 6 bases short and J 5 bases short, with 10 bases between. Germline CDR1 and CDR2: MNHEY and SVGAGI. This chain's CDR3 is CASRPNVETQYF. In DNA form, the CDR3 reads TGTGCCAGCAGACCGAATGTGGAGACCCAGTACTTC.

The CDR3 DNA reads as TGTGCCAGTAGTACCGGACAGGCGGCTGAAGCTTTCTTT. This gives the protein CASSTGQAAEAFF. V gene TRBV19 combines with J gene TRBJ1-1, with 7 bases that match TRBD1. The germline V gene encodes CDR1 LNHDA and CDR2 SQIVND (reference sequence). The ends lost 4 bases at V and 6 bases at J; junction bases unmatched: 5. The CDR3 contains 13 residues.